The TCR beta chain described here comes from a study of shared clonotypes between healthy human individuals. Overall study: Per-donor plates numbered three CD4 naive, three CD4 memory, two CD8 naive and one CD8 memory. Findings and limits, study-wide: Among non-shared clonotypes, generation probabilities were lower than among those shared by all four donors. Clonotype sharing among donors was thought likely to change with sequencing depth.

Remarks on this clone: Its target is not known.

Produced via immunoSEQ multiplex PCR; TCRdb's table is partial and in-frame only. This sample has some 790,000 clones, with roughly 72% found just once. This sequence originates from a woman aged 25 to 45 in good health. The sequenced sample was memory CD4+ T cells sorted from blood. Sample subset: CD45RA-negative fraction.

CDR3 protein: CASSPVLAGHTEPSGNTIYF. As DNA, the CDR3 is TGTGCCAGCTCACCCGTCCTGGCAGGCCATACCGAACCTTCTGGAAACACCATATATTTT. The chain has TRBV18 and TRBJ1-3; D gene uncertain. This CDR3 has 20 residues. The ends were cut back, 3 bases at V and 1 base at J, with 25 bases in the middle. Germline CDR1 is KGHSH and CDR2 is LQKENI.